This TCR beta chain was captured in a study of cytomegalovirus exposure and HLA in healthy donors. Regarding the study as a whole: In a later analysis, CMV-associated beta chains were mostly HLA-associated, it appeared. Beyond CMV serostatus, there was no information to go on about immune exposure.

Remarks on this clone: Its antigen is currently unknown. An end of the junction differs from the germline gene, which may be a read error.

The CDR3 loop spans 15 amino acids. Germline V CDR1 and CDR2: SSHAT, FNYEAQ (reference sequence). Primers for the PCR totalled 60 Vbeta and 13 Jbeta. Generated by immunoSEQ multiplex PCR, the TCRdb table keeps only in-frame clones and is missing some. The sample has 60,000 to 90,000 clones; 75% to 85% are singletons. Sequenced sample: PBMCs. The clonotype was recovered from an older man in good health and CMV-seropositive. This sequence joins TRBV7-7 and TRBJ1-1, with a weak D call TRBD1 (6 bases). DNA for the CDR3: TGTGCTAGCAGAACCTGGGGGCGTTGGGACACTGAAGCTTTCTTT. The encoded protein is CASRTWGRWDTEAFF.